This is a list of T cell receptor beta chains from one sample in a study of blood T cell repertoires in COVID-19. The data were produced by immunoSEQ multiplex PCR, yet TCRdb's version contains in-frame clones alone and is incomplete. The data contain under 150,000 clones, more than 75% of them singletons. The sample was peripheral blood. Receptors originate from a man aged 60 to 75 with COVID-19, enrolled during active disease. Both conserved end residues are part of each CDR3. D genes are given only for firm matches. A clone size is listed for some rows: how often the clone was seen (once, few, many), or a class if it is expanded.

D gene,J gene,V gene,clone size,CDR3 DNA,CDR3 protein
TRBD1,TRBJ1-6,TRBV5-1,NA,TGCGCCAGCAGCCCGGAGACAGGGCAATCACCCCTCCACTTT,CASSPETGQSPLHF
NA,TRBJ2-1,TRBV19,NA,TGTGCCAGTAGTATAGCGGGAGTAGCTGAGAGCTACAATGAGCAGTTCTTC,CASSIAGVAESYNEQFF
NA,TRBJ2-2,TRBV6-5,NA,TGTGCCAGCAGCTCCGACGAGGCCGGGGAGCTGTTTTTT,CASSSDEAGELFF
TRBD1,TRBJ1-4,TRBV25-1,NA,TGTGCCAGCAGTGACCCGGGACAGGGTGGTGAAAAACTGTTTTTT,CASSDPGQGGEKLFF
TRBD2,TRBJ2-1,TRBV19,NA,TGTGCCAGTAGTACCCAAGTTGGGACTAGCGGGAGCTACAATGAGCAGTTCTTC,CASSTQVGTSGSYNEQFF
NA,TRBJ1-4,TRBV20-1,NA,TGCAGTGCTAGTGACAGTCTGAATGAAAAACTGTTTTTT,CSASDSLNEKLFF
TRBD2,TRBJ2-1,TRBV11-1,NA,TGTGCCAGCAGCCGGACTAGCGGGAACTACAATGAGCAGTTCTTC,CASSRTSGNYNEQFF
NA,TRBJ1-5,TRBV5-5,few,TGTGCCAGCAGCTTGGGTCCTTTAGGGGGGGGAAATAATCAGCCCCAGCATTTT,CASSLGPLGGGNNQPQHF
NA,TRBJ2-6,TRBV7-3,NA,TGTGCCAGCAGCTCAACGAGTACAGCCTCTGGGGCCAACGTCCTGACTTTC,CASSSTSTASGANVLTF
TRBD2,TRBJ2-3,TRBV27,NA,TGTGCCAGCAGTCCCTGGCGGGAGGGTACAGATACGCAGTATTTT,CASSPWREGTDTQYF
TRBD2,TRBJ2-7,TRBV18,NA,TGTGCCAGCTCACCACCTCGGACTAGCGGGACGTCTTGGCAGTACTTC,CASSPPRTSGTSWQYF
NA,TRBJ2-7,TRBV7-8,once,TGTGCCAGCAGTTCAGACAACTACGAGCAGTACTTC,CASSSDNYEQYF
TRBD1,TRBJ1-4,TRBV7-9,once,TGTGCCAGCACACGGGAGGGACAGGGATATGAAAAACTGTTTTTT,CASTREGQGYEKLFF
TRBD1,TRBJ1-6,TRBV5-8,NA,TGTGCCAGCAGCTCAGACAGGGGAAGTTCACCCCTCCACTTT,CASSSDRGSSPLHF
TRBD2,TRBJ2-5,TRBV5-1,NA,TGCGCCAGCAGCTCGGGACTAGCGGGAGTGGAGACCCAGTACTTC,CASSSGLAGVETQYF
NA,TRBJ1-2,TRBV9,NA,TGTGCCAGCAGCGACGGAGTCTATGGCTACACCTTC,CASSDGVYGYTF
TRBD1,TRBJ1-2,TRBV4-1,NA,TGCGCCAGCAGCCCCGGGACAGGGATCCTTTATGGCTACACCTTC,CASSPGTGILYGYTF
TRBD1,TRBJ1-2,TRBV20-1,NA,TGCAGTGCTACGGACAGGGGTGGCTACACCTTC,CSATDRGGYTF
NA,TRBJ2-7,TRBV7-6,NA,TGTGCCAGCAGCGGATCTAGCGCCCGCTACGAGCAGTACTTC,CASSGSSARYEQYF
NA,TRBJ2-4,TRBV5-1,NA,TGCGCCAGCAGCTTGGCCCCCCGACAGGACATTCAGTACTTC,CASSLAPRQDIQYF
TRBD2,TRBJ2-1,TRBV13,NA,TGTGCCAGCAGAAAAAACACCGGGACTAGCGTCGACGAGCAGTTCTTC,CASRKNTGTSVDEQFF
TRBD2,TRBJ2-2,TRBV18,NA,TGTGCCAGCTCACCACGGACTAGCGGGAGGGCCGGGGAGCTGTTTTTT,CASSPRTSGRAGELFF
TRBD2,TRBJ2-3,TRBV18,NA,TGTGCCAGCTCACCTGGAGCTAGCGGAAGCACAGATACGCAGTATTTT,CASSPGASGSTDTQYF
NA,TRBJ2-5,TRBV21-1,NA,TGTGCCAGCACCCCGGACAGGGGCCAAGGGGAGACCCAGTACTTC,CASTPDRGQGETQYF
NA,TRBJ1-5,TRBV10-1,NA,TGCGCCAGCAGTGAGTCGACAGGGCCCCAGCATTTT,CASSESTGPQHF
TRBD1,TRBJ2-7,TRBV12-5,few,TGTGCTAGTGGTTTGCCTTGGGACAGGGGGCGATACGAGCAGTACTTC,CASGLPWDRGRYEQYF
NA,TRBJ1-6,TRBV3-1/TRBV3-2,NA,TGTGCCAGCAGCCAAGACGGAGGGACGTCACCCCTCCACTTT,CASSQDGGTSPLHF
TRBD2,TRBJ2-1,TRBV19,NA,TGTGCCAGTAGTAGAGCTAGCGGGAGCTTGCTTGGCAATGAGCAGTTCTTC,CASSRASGSLLGNEQFF
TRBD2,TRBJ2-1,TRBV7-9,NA,TGTGCCAGCAGCATGGGAGGGAATGAGCAGTTCTTC,CASSMGGNEQFF
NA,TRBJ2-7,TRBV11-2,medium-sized,TGTGCCAGCAGCTTGGCTAGCGTATCCTACGAGCAGTACTTC,CASSLASVSYEQYF
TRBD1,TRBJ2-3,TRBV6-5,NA,TGTGCCAGCAGTTACTCCACGACAGGGGTAGGAGATACGCAGTATTTT,CASSYSTTGVGDTQYF
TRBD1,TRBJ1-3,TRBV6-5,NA,TGTGCCAGCAGTTACAAGGACAGGGGAAACACCATATATTTT,CASSYKDRGNTIYF
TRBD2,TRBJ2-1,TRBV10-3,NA,TGTGCCATCAGTGGTACAGGGTCTCCGGGACTAGCAAATGAGCAGTTCTTC,CAISGTGSPGLANEQFF
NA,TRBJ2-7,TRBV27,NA,TGTGCCAGCCGTGGAGGAGCCCCACTTTCCTCATCCTACGAGCAGTACTTC,CASRGGAPLSSSYEQYF
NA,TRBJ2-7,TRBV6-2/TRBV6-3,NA,TGTGCCAGCAGTCCCTTCGGGGGACAGAGAGCGTTC,CASSPFGGQRAF
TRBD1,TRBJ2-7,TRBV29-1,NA,TGCAGCGTTCCAAAGACAGGGGCTTACTACGAGCAGTACTTC,CSVPKTGAYYEQYF
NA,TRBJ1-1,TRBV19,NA,TGTGCCAGTAGTCGAAGGGGTACTCCTGAAGCTTTCTTT,CASSRRGTPEAFF
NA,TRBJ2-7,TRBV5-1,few,TGCGCCAGCAGCTTGGCCCCGAACAGGCGCTCGGACGAGCAGTACTTC,CASSLAPNRRSDEQYF
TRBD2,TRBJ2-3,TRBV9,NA,TGTGCCAGCAGCGTTCTAGCGGGAGGGAGTGGCACAGATACGCAGTATTTT,CASSVLAGGSGTDTQYF
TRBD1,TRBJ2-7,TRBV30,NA,TGTGCCTGGTGTGTACACGACAGGGGCGAGCAGTACTTC,CAWCVHDRGEQYF
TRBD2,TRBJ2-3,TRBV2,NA,TGTGCCAGCAGTGAACTAGCGGGAGGGTCAGATACGCAGTATTTT,CASSELAGGSDTQYF
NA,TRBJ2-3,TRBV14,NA,TGTGCCAGCAGTTTGACTGCAGATACGCAGTATTTT,CASSLTADTQYF
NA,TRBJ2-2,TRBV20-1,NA,TGCAGTGCCTTAGGGGTAGGGGAGCTGTTTTTT,CSALGVGELFF
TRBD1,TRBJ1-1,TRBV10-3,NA,TGTGCCATCAGTCCTCGGACAGGGGGAAACACTGAAGCTTTCTTT,CAISPRTGGNTEAFF
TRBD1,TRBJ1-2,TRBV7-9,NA,TGTGCCAGCAGATATACAGGGGCGAATTCCTATGGCTACACCTTC,CASRYTGANSYGYTF
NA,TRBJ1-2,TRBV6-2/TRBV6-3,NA,TGTGCCAGCAGCTTTACGGGAGGTTCCGTAGGCTACACCTTC,CASSFTGGSVGYTF
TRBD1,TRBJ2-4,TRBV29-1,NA,TGCAGCGTTGAGACAGGGGGGAACATTCAGTACTTC,CSVETGGNIQYF
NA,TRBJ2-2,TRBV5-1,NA,TGCGCCAGCAGCTTGGACGTGACTACCAACACCGGGGAGCTGTTTTTT,CASSLDVTTNTGELFF
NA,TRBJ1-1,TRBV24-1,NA,TGTGCCACCAGTGATGGGGAGGATGAAGCTTTCTTT,CATSDGEDEAFF
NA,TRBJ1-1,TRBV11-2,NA,TGTGCCAGCAGCTTACAGGGTTATGTGCCTGAAGCTTTCTTT,CASSLQGYVPEAFF
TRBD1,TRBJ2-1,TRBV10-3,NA,TGTGCCACCTGGGACAGAAACGATGAGCAGTTCTTC,CATWDRNDEQFF
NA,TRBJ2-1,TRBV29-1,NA,TGCAGCGTTGAATTTCTTAGAAACCGCCCCTCAAACAATGAGCAGTTCTTC,CSVEFLRNRPSNNEQFF
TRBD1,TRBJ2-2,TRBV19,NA,TGTGCCAGTAATTTACAGGGGCCGACGAACACCGGGGAGCTGTTTTTT,CASNLQGPTNTGELFF
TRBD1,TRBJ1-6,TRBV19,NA,TGTGCCAGTTCCGGGACAGGGGTTTCACCCCTCCACTTT,CASSGTGVSPLHF
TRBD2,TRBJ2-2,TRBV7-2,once,TGTGCCAGCAGCCTCGGACTAGCGGACGGGGAGCTGTTTTTT,CASSLGLADGELFF